This T cell receptor (beta chain) appears in the sequencing data of a study of cytomegalovirus exposure and HLA in healthy donors. Study-level points and caveats: Previous analysis showed most TCR beta V segments were productive about 87% or about 30% of the time.

In the case of this clone: Antigen specificity is unknown.

PCR primers comprised 60 Vbeta and 13 Jbeta primers. Libraries were prepared by immunoSEQ multiplex PCR; TCRdb keeps only in-frame clonotypes and omits some of them. The profile shows roughly 200,000 clones, 75% to 85% of them singletons. The CDR3 is 16 residues long. V was shortened by 5 bases and J by 4 bases, with 18 bases between the two germline ends. The germline gives CDR1 MNHNY, CDR2 SVGAGI (reference sequence). V gene TRBV6-6 combines with J gene TRBJ1-3; no clear D gene. The TCR was taken from a woman aged 40-49 years in good health and CMV-seronegative. Material: PBMCs. The CDR3 DNA sequence: TGTGCCAGCAGTCCTTATAATCCTAGGTACGGAAACACCATATATTTT. It codes for CASSPYNPRYGNTIYF.